The 23 T cell receptor beta chains below all came from one sample that was sequenced in a study of cytotoxic CD8 clonotypes in ibrutinib-treated CLL. The assay was immunoSEQ multiplex PCR, and TCRdb's table has in-frame clones only and misses some. The table records over 150,000 clones, roughly 86% of them present only once. Sequenced here: PBMCs, sampled after 12 months of ibrutinib treatment. Source of these receptors: a human donor with chronic lymphocytic leukemia.

The rearrangement links TRBV7-6 to TRBJ2-1; TRBD2 aligns across 14 bases. The CDR3 is 15 residues long. The junction had 4 bases not matched to a gene; V was cut back by 5 bases and J by 7 bases. Germline values: CDR1 SGHVS, CDR2 FNYEAQ. DNA of the CDR3: TGTGCCAGCAGCGTGACTAGCGGGGGGGCGAATGAGCAGTTCTTC. Translated: CASSVTSGGANEQFF.

This CDR3 reads CASSYRTGGGETQYF. CDR3 in DNA: TGTGCCAGCAGCTACAGGACGGGGGGCGGTGAGACCCAGTACTTC. This sequence joins TRBV5-4 and TRBJ2-5, with TRBD2 as a possible D gene (7 bases). V lost 3 bases and J 5 bases, leaving 17 bases between the germline ends. This CDR3 is built from 15 residues. Germline-derived CDR1 and CDR2 are SGHNT and YYREEE (reference sequence). Full variable domain (remainder filled in from reference TRBV5-4 and TRBJ2-5): ETGVTQSPTHLIKTRGQQVTLRCSSQSGHNTVSWYQQALGQGPQFIFQYYREEENGRGNFPPRFSGLQFPNYSSELNVNALELDDSALYLCASSYRTGGGETQYFGPGTRLLVL.

The chain carries TRBV28 and TRBJ2-7, with 11 bases lining up with TRBD2. The ends lost 7 bases at V and 6 bases at J; junction bases unmatched: 8. From germline, CDR1 is MDHEN and CDR2 SYDVKM. This CDR3 spans 14 amino acids. The DNA for the CDR3 is TGTGCCAGCACTCCGGGACTAGCGGCCGCCGAGCAGTACTTC. Amino acid sequence: CASTPGLAAAEQYF.

This clone was detected a few times. The rearrangement uses TRBV28 and TRBJ1-3; the D is unclear. Trimming pared 1 base from V and 1 base from J, leaving 5 bases between. CDR1 and CDR2 from the germline V gene are MDHEN and SYDVKM. The CDR3 covers 14 residues. Here the CDR3 reads CASSLYRSGNTIYF. CDR3 in DNA: TGTGCCAGCAGTTTATATCGTTCTGGAAACACCATATATTTT.

J is TRBJ1-2 and V is TRBV28, with D uncertain. Germline CDR1 MDHEN, CDR2 SYDVKM. This CDR3 comprises 12 residues. The germline V and J ends were trimmed by 3 bases and 8 bases, with 10 bases remaining between them. The CDR3 reads CASSFSGYGYTF. CDR3 bases: TGTGCCAGCAGTTTTTCGGGGTACGGCTACACCTTC.

The chain combines TRBV4-2 with TRBJ1-3; D is perhaps TRBD1 (5 bases). This CDR3 region has 17 residues. The germline CDR1 and CDR2 sequences are LGHNA and YNFKEQ. V gave up 6 bases and J gave up 0 bases, with 18 bases separating them. The CDR3 sequence is CASSRRLVGDSGNTIYF. The CDR3 DNA is TGTGCCAGCAGTCGCCGGCTTGTGGGGGACTCTGGAAACACCATATATTTT.

The chain uses TRBV4-1 and TRBJ1-2; possible D gene TRBD1, 5 bases. In germline, CDR1 is MGHRA, CDR2 YSYEKL. V lost 0 bases, J lost 8 bases, and 16 bases lay in between. CDR3 length: 15 residues. The CDR3 loop reads CASSQDLVRERGYTF. The CDR3 DNA is TGCGCCAGCAGCCAAGACCTCGTCAGGGAGAGGGGCTACACCTTC.

About this clone itself: At one end the junction does not follow the germline gene, possibly because of a read error. Other nucleotide sequences from this sample produce the same CDR3. The chain links TRBV5-6 to TRBJ2-7, with TRBD1 matching 8 bases. Germline V lookup: CDR1 SGHDT, CDR2 YYEEEE. The CDR3 is 14 amino acids. CDR3 DNA: TGTGCCAGCAGTTTGGACAGGGTATCTTACGAGCAGTACTTC. Translation gives CASSLDRVSYEQYF.

The V gene is TRBV28, the J gene TRBJ2-1; D may be TRBD2 (7 bases). The V gene's germline CDR1 is MDHEN and CDR2 SYDVKM. V was cut by 10 bases and J by 9 bases, with 28 bases left in between. This CDR3 contains 16 residues. DNA of the CDR3: TGTGCCACCATGAGGGGGGGGCGTGGAACATTAGGTGAGCAGTTCTTC. Translating gives CATMRGGRGTLGEQFF.

V is TRBV5-4 and J is TRBJ2-2; D remains ambiguous. The CDR3 has 16 amino acids. With 0 bases removed from V and 1 base from J, the gap between germline ends came to 10 bases. Per germline, CDR1 SGHNT and CDR2 YYREEE (reference sequence). CDR3 sequence reads: CASSLAWPWNTGELFF. In DNA, the CDR3 is TGTGCCAGCAGCTTGGCCTGGCCATGGAACACCGGGGAGCTGTTTTTT.

CDR3 coding DNA: TGCGCCAGCAGACGAGACGCGAACACCGGGGAGCTGTTTTTT. Amino acid sequence: CASRRDANTGELFF. The chain employs TRBV5-1 and TRBJ2-2; D uncertain. Germline values: CDR1 SGHRS, CDR2 YFSETQ. This CDR3 comprises 14 residues. V dropped 5 bases and J dropped 0 bases, with 8 bases sitting between them.

The rearrangement uses TRBV10-1 and TRBJ2-2; TRBD2 agrees at 13 bases. V trimming: 7 bases; J trimming: 0 bases; junction bases outside the gene matches: 2. CDR1 and CDR2 from the germline V gene are WNHNN and SYGVQD (reference sequence). The CDR3 is made up of 16 amino acids. CDR3 loop: CASITSGGANTGELFF. DNA of the CDR3: TGCGCCAGCATTACTAGCGGGGGGGCGAACACCGGGGAGCTGTTTTTT.

This chain joins TRBV7-3 and TRBJ2-7; no definite D call. Deletions cut 2 bases from V and 3 bases from J, with 5 bases between. The CDR3 length is 12 residues. Germline V lookup: CDR1 SGHTA, CDR2 FQGTGA. CDR3: CASSLLGYEQYF. The DNA of the CDR3 is TGTGCCAGCAGCTTACTTGGCTACGAGCAGTACTTC.

This clone has a handful of counts. V usage is TRBV5-6 and J usage is TRBJ1-2; D is undetermined. V dropped 1 base and J dropped 1 base, with 14 bases sitting between them. The germline CDR1 and CDR2 sequences are SGHDT and YYEEEE. The CDR3 loop spans 16 amino acids. Here the CDR3 reads CASSLRASRNNYGYTF. CDR3 DNA sequence: TGTGCCAGCAGCTTGCGGGCCTCGCGGAATAACTATGGCTACACCTTC.

This chain joins TRBV7-8 and TRBJ1-2; 10 bases align to TRBD1. The CDR3 contains 14 residues. Losses at the gene ends were 5 bases for V and 3 bases for J; bases not matched to a gene: 3. Germline V CDR1 and CDR2: SGHVS, FQNEAQ. CDR3 region: CASSPTGGDYGYTF. The CDR3 region has the DNA TGTGCCAGCAGCCCGACAGGGGGCGACTATGGCTACACCTTC.

The chain recombines TRBV6-5 with TRBJ2-7; the match to TRBD2 covers 7 bases. The V gene's germline CDR1 is MNHEY and CDR2 SVGAGI. The CDR3 runs to 13 residues. With 2 bases clipped from V and 7 bases from J, the junction kept 5 bases outside the gene matches. The CDR3 protein is CASSYGDGREQYF. The CDR3 DNA reads TGTGCCAGCAGTTACGGAGACGGGAGGGAGCAGTACTTC.

J is TRBJ2-2 and V is TRBV5-1; 11 bases agree with TRBD2. The CDR3 length is 17 residues. V lost 4 bases and J lost 7; bases outside the gene matches: 12. From germline, CDR1 is SGHRS and CDR2 YFSETQ. The CDR3 DNA reads as TGCGCCAGCAGCCTCCCGCGACTAGCGGGACGGATCGGGGAGCTGTTTTTT. This translates into CASSLPRLAGRIGELFF.

This clone appeared a single time. The CDR3 is CASSLGTGGLTQETQYF. The CDR3 DNA is TGCGCCAGCAGCTTGGGGACAGGGGGTCTCACCCAAGAGACCCAGTACTTC. The chain has TRBV5-1 and TRBJ2-5, with TRBD1 matching 10 bases. This CDR3 has 17 amino acids. The germline CDR1 and CDR2 sequences are SGHRS and YFSETQ. The V and J ends lost 0 bases and 1 base, in that order; junction bases with no gene match: 6.

The CDR3 DNA follows: TGCAGCGTTGAAGATGAGTATGGCTACACCTTC. Translation: CSVEDEYGYTF. The J gene is TRBJ1-2, the V gene TRBV29-1; no clear D gene. The V and J ends lost 0 bases and 5 bases respectively, with 4 bases between them. The germline CDR1 and CDR2 sequences are SQVTM and ANQGSEA. The CDR3 sequence is 11 residues long.

The CDR3 bases are TGTGCCAGCAGTCGGCGGGGGTCTCTACGACAAGAGCAGTACTTC. It specifies CASSRRGSLRQEQYF. This sequence joins TRBV6-5 and TRBJ2-7; 7 bases fit TRBD2. The germline CDR1 and CDR2 sequences are MNHEY and SVGAGI. The CDR3 has 15 amino acids. Trimming cost V 5 bases and J 7 bases; bases outside gene matches: 14.

The genes are TRBV2 and TRBJ2-7; 10 bases align to TRBD1. The V gene's germline CDR1 is SNHLY and CDR2 FYNNEI. This CDR3 contains 14 residues. V gave up 7 bases and J gave up 2 bases; unmatched junction bases: 5. The CDR3 sequence is CASKRDRGPYEQYF. CDR3 nucleotide sequence: TGTGCCAGCAAGAGGGACAGGGGTCCCTACGAGCAGTACTTC. The full variable domain, with the rest looked up from reference TRBV2 and TRBJ2-7, is EPEVTQTPSHQVTQMGQEVILRCVPISNHLYFYWYRQILGQKVEFLVSFYNNEISEKSEIFDDQFSVERPDGSNFTLKIRSTKLEDSAMYFCASKRDRGPYEQYFGPGTRLTVT.

J is TRBJ2-7 and V is TRBV9; no clear D gene. Trimming pared 3 bases from V and 9 bases from J, leaving 10 bases between. The CDR3 extends over 11 amino acids. CDR1 and CDR2 (germline): SGDLS, YYNGEE. The CDR3 sequence: CASSGTRGQYF. The CDR3 DNA sequence: TGTGCCAGCAGCGGCACTCGAGGGCAGTACTTC.

This clone occurred a few times. The gene calls are TRBV2 and TRBJ2-2; either TRBD1 or TRBD2 may supply D (6 bases each). This CDR3 region has 14 residues. V lost 3 bases and J lost 6, with 11 bases in between. In germline, CDR1 is SNHLY, CDR2 FYNNEI. CDR3 residues: CASSEVGGPGELFF. In nucleotides, the CDR3 is TGTGCCAGCAGTGAGGTGGGGGGCCCCGGGGAGCTGTTTTTT. Full variable domain (missing parts from reference TRBV2 and TRBJ2-2): EPEVTQTPSHQVTQMGQEVILRCVPISNHLYFYWYRQILGQKVEFLVSFYNNEISEKSEIFDDQFSVERPDGSNFTLKIRSTKLEDSAMYFCASSEVGGPGELFFGEGSRLTVL.